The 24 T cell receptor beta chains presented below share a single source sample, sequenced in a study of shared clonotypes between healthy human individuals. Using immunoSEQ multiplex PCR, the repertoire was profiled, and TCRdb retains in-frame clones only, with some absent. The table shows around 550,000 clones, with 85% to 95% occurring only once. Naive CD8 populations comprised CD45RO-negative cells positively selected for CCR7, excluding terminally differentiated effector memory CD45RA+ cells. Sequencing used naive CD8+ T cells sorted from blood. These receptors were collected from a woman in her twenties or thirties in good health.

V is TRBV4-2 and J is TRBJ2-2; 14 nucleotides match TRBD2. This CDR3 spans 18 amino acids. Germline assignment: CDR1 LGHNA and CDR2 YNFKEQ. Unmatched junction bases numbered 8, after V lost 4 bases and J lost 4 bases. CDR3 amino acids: CASSPWTSGRSITGELFF. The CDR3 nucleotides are TGTGCCAGCAGCCCCTGGACTAGCGGGAGGTCGATCACCGGGGAGCTGTTTTTT.

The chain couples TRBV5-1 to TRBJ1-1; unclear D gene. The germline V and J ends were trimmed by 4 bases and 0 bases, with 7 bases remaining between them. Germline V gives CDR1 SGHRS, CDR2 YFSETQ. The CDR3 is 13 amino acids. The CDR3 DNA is TGCGCCAGCAGCCGAATAGTGAACACTGAAGCTTTCTTT. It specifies CASSRIVNTEAFF.

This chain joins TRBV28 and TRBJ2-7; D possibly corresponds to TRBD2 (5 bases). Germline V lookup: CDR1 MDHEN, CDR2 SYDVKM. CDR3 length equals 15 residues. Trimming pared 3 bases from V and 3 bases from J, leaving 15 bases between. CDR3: CASSLGVSTLYEQYF. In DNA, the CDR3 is TGTGCCAGCAGTTTGGGAGTATCGACCCTCTACGAGCAGTACTTC.

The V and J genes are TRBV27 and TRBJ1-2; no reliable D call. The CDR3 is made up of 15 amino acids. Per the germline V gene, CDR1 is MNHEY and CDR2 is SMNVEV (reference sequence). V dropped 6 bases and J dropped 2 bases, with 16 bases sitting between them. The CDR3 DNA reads TGTGCCAGCAGACCCGTTATTTGGTTCAACTATGGCTACACCTTC. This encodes CASRPVIWFNYGYTF.

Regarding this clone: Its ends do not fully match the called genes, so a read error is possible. CDR3 residues: CASGRLLAGVWFF. The CDR3, as DNA: TGTGCCAGCGGAAGATTGCTAGCGGGAGTTTGGTTCTTC. The chain combines TRBV28 with TRBJ2-7; 10 nucleotides match TRBD2. The CDR3 is made up of 13 amino acids. The germline CDR1 and CDR2 sequences are MDHEN and SYDVKM.

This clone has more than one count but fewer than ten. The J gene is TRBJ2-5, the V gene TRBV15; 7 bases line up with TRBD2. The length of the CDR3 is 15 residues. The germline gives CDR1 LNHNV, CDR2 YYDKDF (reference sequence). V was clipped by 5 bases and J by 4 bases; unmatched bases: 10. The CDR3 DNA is TGTGCCACCAGCGGGGGACTAATATTCCGAGAGACCCAGTACTTC. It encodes CATSGGLIFRETQYF.

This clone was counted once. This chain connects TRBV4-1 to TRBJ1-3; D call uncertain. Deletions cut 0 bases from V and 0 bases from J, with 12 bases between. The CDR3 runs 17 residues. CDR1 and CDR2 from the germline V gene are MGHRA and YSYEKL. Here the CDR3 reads CASSQERAGHSGNTIYF. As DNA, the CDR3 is TGCGCCAGCAGCCAAGAGAGGGCGGGCCACTCTGGAAACACCATATATTTT.

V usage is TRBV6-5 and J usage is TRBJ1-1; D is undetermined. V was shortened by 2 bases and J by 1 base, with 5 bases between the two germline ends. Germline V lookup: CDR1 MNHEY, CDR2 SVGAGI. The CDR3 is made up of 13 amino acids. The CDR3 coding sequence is TGTGCCAGCAGTTACCTCAAGAACACTGAAGCTTTCTTT. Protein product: CASSYLKNTEAFF.

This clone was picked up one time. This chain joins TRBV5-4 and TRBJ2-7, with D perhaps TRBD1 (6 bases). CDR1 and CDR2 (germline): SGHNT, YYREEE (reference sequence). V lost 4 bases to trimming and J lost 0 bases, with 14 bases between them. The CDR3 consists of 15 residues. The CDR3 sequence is CASSPKDRHSYEQYF. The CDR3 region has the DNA TGTGCCAGCAGCCCAAAAGACAGGCACTCCTACGAGCAGTACTTC. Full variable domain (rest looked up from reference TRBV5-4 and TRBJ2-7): ETGVTQSPTHLIKTRGQQVTLRCSSQSGHNTVSWYQQALGQGPQFIFQYYREEENGRGNFPPRFSGLQFPNYSSELNVNALELDDSALYLCASSPKDRHSYEQYFGPGTRLTVT.

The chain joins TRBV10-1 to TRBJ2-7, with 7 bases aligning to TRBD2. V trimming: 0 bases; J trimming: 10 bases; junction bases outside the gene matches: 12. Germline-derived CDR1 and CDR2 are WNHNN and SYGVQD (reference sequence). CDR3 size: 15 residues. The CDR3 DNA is TGCGCCAGCAGTGAGTCTTGGGCAGGGCCGGGGGGACAGTACTTC. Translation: CASSESWAGPGGQYF.

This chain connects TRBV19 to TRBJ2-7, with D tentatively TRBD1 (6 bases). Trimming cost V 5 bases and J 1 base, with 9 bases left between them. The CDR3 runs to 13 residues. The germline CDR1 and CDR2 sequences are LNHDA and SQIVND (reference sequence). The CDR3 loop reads CASSAGTSYEQYF. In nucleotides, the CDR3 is TGTGCCAGTAGTGCCGGGACATCCTACGAGCAGTACTTC.

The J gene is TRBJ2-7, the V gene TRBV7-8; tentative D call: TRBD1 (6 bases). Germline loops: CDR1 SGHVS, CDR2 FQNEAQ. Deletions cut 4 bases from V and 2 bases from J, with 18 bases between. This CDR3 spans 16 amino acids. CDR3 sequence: CASSSGGEGVTYEQYF. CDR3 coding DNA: TGTGCCAGCAGCTCCGGAGGTGAGGGGGTTACCTACGAGCAGTACTTC.

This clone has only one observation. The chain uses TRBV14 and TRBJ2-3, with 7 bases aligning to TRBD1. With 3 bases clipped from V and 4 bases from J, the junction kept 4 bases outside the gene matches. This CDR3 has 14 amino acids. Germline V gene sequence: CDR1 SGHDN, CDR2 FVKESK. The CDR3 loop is CASSQTGRPDTQYF. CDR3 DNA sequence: TGTGCCAGCAGCCAGACAGGGCGACCAGATACGCAGTATTTT.

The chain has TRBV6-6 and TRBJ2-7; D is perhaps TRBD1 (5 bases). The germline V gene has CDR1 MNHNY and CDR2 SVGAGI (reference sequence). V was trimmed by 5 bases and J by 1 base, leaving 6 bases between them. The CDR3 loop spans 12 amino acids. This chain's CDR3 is CASSGQSYEQYF. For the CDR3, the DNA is TGTGCCAGCAGTGGACAATCCTACGAGCAGTACTTC.

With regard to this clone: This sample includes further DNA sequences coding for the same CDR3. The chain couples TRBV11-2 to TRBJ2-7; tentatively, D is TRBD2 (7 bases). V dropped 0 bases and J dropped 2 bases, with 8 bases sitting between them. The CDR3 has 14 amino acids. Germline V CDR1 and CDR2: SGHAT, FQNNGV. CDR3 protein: CASSLEGGPYEQYF. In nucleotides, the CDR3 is TGTGCCAGCAGCTTAGAGGGGGGGCCCTACGAGCAGTACTTC. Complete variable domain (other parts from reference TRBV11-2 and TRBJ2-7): EAGVAQSPRYKIIEKRQSVAFWCNPISGHATLYWYQQILGQGPKLLIQFQNNGVVDDSQLPKDRFSAERLKGVDSTLKIQPAKLEDSAVYLCASSLEGGPYEQYFGPGTRLTVT.

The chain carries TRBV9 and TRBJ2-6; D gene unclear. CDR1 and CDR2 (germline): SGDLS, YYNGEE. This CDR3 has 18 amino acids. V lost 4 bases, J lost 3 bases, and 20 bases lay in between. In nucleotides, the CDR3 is TGTGCCAGCAGCCTCATGCGTATTCCCTCGGGTGGGGCCAACGTCCTGACTTTC. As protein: CASSLMRIPSGGANVLTF.

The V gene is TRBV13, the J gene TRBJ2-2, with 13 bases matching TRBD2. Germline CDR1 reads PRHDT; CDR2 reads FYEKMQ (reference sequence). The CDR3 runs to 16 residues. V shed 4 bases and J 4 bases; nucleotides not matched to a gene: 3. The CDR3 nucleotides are TGTGCCAGCAGCTCCACTAGCGGGAGGGGCACCGGGGAGCTGTTTTTT. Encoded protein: CASSSTSGRGTGELFF.

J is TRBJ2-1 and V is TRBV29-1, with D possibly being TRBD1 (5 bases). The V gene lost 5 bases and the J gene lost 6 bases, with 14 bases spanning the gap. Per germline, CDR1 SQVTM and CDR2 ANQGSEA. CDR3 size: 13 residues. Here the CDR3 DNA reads TGCAGCGTTTGGGGCCTAGATGCCAATGAGCAGTTCTTC. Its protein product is CSVWGLDANEQFF.

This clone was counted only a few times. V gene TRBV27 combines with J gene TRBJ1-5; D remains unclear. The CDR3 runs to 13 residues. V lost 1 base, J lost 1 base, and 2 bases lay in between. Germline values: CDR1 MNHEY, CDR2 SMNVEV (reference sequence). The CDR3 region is CASSLLSNQPQHF. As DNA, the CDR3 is TGTGCCAGCAGTTTATTAAGCAATCAGCCCCAGCATTTT.

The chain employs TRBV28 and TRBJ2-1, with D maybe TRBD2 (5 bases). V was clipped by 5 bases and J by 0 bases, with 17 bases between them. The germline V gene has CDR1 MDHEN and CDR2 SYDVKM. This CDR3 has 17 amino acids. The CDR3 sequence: CASSGEIALDSYNEQFF. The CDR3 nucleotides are TGTGCCAGCAGTGGGGAAATAGCGCTGGACTCCTACAATGAGCAGTTCTTC.

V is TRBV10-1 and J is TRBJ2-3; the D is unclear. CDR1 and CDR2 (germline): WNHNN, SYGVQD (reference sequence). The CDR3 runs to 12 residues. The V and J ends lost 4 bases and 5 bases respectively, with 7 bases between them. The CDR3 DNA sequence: TGCGCCAGCAGTGGGTCAGAAGATACGCAGTATTTT. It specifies CASSGSEDTQYF.

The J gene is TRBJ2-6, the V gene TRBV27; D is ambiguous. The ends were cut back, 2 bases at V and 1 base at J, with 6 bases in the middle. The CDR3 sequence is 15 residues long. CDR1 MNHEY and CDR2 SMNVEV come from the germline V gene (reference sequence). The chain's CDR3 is CASSLVGSGANVLTF. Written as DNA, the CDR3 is TGTGCCAGCAGTTTAGTGGGATCTGGGGCCAACGTCCTGACTTTC.

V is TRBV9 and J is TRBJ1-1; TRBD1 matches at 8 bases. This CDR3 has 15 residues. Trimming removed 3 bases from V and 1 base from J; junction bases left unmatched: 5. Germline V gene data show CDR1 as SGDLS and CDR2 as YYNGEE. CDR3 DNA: TGTGCCAGCAGCGGACAGGGGCGGGGGAACACTGAAGCTTTCTTT. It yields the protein CASSGQGRGNTEAFF.

This CDR3 is CASSLHGSPYEQYF. CDR3 bases: TGTGCCAGCAGTTTACACGGGAGTCCCTACGAGCAGTACTTC. V usage is TRBV27 and J usage is TRBJ2-7; D possibly corresponds to TRBD2 (6 bases). Germline loops: CDR1 MNHEY, CDR2 SMNVEV (reference sequence). The CDR3 has 14 residues. The V end lost 2 bases, the J end lost 2 bases, and 10 bases lay between the germline ends.